This T cell receptor beta chain originates from a study of cytomegalovirus exposure and HLA in healthy donors. Study observations and caveats: Reports state that TCR beta sequences accurately predicted most subjects' HLA-A and HLA-B alleles. Apart from CMV serostatus, no immune exposure information was available.

PCR employed 60 Vbeta and 13 Jbeta primers. TCRdb keeps only in-frame clones here, not all; method: immunoSEQ multiplex PCR. The sample records about 69,000 clones, 55% to 75% being singletons. Turning to this clone: Its antigen is unidentified.

Per germline, CDR1 SEHNR and CDR2 FQNEAQ (reference sequence). The CDR3 length is 15 residues. With 4 bases clipped from V and 4 bases from J, the junction kept 5 bases outside the gene matches. The chain couples TRBV7-9 to TRBJ1-5; TRBD1 matches at 9 bases. The sample was PBMCs. The receptor was derived from a woman in her twenties or thirties in good health and CMV-seronegative. The CDR3 is CASSSGTGPNQPQHF. In DNA, the CDR3 is TGTGCCAGCAGCTCCGGGACAGGGCCGAATCAGCCCCAGCATTTT.